A single sample is the source of the 19 T cell receptor beta chains below, sequenced in a study of blood T cells in healthy people across ages. Primers used in a second PCR of about 6 to 11 cycles were a sample-barcoded 5' primer and a J-beta primer mix. TCRdb fed the 5' RACE reads into MiXCR, producing one record per CDR3 protein. Of about a million distinct CDR3 sequences in the sample, around two fifths were seen once. The specimen was blood. The receptor set was obtained from a man younger than 35 in good health.

The rearrangement uses TRBV12-3 or TRBV12-4 and TRBJ2-7; D unclear. The CDR3 runs 16 residues. V lost 5 bases and J 7 bases, leaving 24 bases between the germline ends. The CDR3 sequence is CASSPGLGRAYNEQYF. CDR3 DNA sequence: TGTGCCAGCAGTCCCGGGTTGGGTCGAGCCTACAATGAGCAGTACTTC.

This clonotype was seen a few times. This sequence joins TRBV6-6 and TRBJ1-5; D may be TRBD1 (6 bases). This CDR3 comprises 14 residues. The ends were cut back, 6 bases at V and 3 bases at J, with 12 bases in the middle. Looked up from germline, CDR1 is MNHNY and CDR2 is SVGAGI (reference sequence). In DNA, the CDR3 is TGTGCCAGCAGCCCCGGACAGTACAATCAGCCCCAGCATTTT. Translation gives CASSPGQYNQPQHF.

This clonotype occurred a few times. The gene calls are TRBV18 and TRBJ2-1, with a weak D call TRBD2 (6 bases). V shed 3 bases and J shed 6 bases, with 12 bases lying between them. Germline loops: CDR1 KGHSH, CDR2 LQKENI. CDR3 length: 14 residues. CDR3 nucleotides: TGTGCCAGCTCACCGCGGGGACCAAGCAATGAGCAGTTCTTC. Translated, it gives CASSPRGPSNEQFF.

This clonotype was observed a few times. The CDR3 nucleotides are TGCAGTGCCGACAGGGGTAGCTATGGCTACACCTTC. Residues: CSADRGSYGYTF. This chain uses TRBV20-1 with TRBJ1-2; 8 bases are shared with TRBD1. Trimming cost V 6 bases and J 4 bases; bases outside gene matches: 4. The CDR3 runs to 12 residues. CDR1 DFQATT and CDR2 SNEGSKA come from the germline V gene (reference sequence).

This clonotype was counted many times. CDR3 DNA sequence: TGTGCCAGCAGTCGACAGACGAACACTGAAGCTTTCTTT. Its protein is CASSRQTNTEAFF. The gene calls are TRBV6-6 and TRBJ1-1; a possible D gene is TRBD1 (5 bases). The CDR3 covers 13 residues. The V gene's germline CDR1 is MNHNY and CDR2 SVGAGI (reference sequence). Trimming cost V 5 bases and J 1 base, with 8 bases left between them.

This clonotype was detected ten times or more. The V gene is TRBV10-3, the J gene TRBJ2-7; D may be TRBD1 (5 bases). Germline V CDR1 and CDR2: ENHRY, SYGVKD. Deletions cut 2 bases from V and 5 bases from J, with 13 bases between. The CDR3 runs 14 residues. The CDR3 loop reads CAISETQVRHEQYF. Written as DNA, the CDR3 is TGTGCCATCAGTGAGACACAGGTTCGCCACGAGCAGTACTTC.

This clonotype was detected only once. The V gene is TRBV20-1, the J gene TRBJ1-3, with TRBD1 identical over 9 bases. Looked up from germline, CDR1 is DFQATT and CDR2 is SNEGSKA (reference sequence). V lost 7 bases, J lost 0 bases, and 10 bases stayed unmatched. There are 16 residues in the CDR3. CDR3: CSVVRQGDASGNTIYF. CDR3 nucleotides: TGCAGTGTTGTAAGACAGGGGGACGCCTCTGGAAACACCATATATTTT.

Regarding this clonotype: A junction end diverges from the germline sequence, so it may reflect a read error. The chain is built from TRBV20-1 and TRBJ1-2; TRBD1 matches 9 bases. Germline V gives CDR1 DFQATT, CDR2 SNEGSKA (reference sequence). CDR3 length: 13 residues. CDR3 coding DNA: TGCTGTGCTTTCACAGGGGGCCTCTATGGCTACACCTTC. Residues: CCAFTGGLYGYTF.

Many counts were recorded for this clonotype. The J gene is TRBJ1-2, the V gene TRBV12-3 or TRBV12-4, with a weak D call TRBD1 (5 bases). CDR3 length equals 13 residues. V lost 8 bases and J 8 bases, leaving 18 bases between the germline ends. The CDR3 DNA follows: TGTGCCAGCTCCCAAGGGGCAGGGCGAGGCTACACCTTC. It specifies CASSQGAGRGYTF.

The CDR3: CASSLYGENYGYTF. The CDR3 nucleotides read TGTGCCAGCAGCTTATATGGGGAAAACTATGGCTACACCTTC. The rearrangement joins TRBV7-9 to TRBJ1-2, with D uncertain. This CDR3 is 14 amino acids long. Germline V lookup: CDR1 SEHNR, CDR2 FQNEAQ (reference sequence). V was pared by 2 bases and J by 2 bases, with 9 bases between.

The genes are TRBV7-9 and TRBJ1-1; D gene uncertain. The V end was cut by 0 bases, the J end by 0 bases, with 14 bases between. Germline V gene sequence: CDR1 SEHNR, CDR2 FQNEAQ (reference sequence). This CDR3 region has 17 residues. In DNA form, the CDR3 reads TGTGCCAGCAGCTTAGCGAGGTTAGGGCAATTGAACACTGAAGCTTTCTTT. Amino acid sequence: CASSLARLGQLNTEAFF.

This clonotype has more than one count but fewer than ten. J is TRBJ2-1 and V is TRBV5-1; TRBD2 agrees at 9 bases. This CDR3 is built from 16 residues. After removal of 4 bases from V and 3 bases from J, the junction contained 8 bases not matched to a gene. Germline V gene lookup returns CDR1 SGHRS and CDR2 YFSETQ. CDR3 coding DNA: TGCGCCAGCAGCCGGGACGGGACTAGCTTCTACAATGAGCAGTTCTTC. It specifies CASSRDGTSFYNEQFF.

This clonotype was seen a handful of times. The chain uses TRBV20-1 and TRBJ2-1; D unclear. There are 14 residues in the CDR3. Trimming pared 2 bases from V and 4 bases from J, leaving 12 bases between. Per the germline V gene, CDR1 is DFQATT and CDR2 is SNEGSKA (reference sequence). In DNA form, the CDR3 reads TGCAGTGCTAGATTGAGATCTAGATACAATGAGCAGTTCTTC. Its protein is CSARLRSRYNEQFF.

This clonotype was counted a few times. V gene TRBV25-1 combines with J gene TRBJ2-5; D is possibly TRBD1 (7 bases). There are 15 residues in the CDR3. The V end was cut by 2 bases, the J end by 5 bases, with 15 bases between. Germline CDR1 is MGHDK and CDR2 is SYGVNS. In DNA, the CDR3 is TGTGCCAGCAGTGAACCCTTGGCAGGGGGGGAGACCCAGTACTTC. It specifies CASSEPLAGGETQYF.

The chain has TRBV10-3 and TRBJ2-7, with 9 positions matching TRBD1. The end of the DNA fits TRBJ2-5 better, so the J call may be wrong. Germline V CDR1 and CDR2: ENHRY, SYGVKD. The CDR3 extends over 12 amino acids. CDR3: CAIRGTGETQYF. CDR3 bases: TGTGCCATCAGAGGGACAGGGGAGACCCAGTACTTC.

The chain combines TRBV15 with TRBJ1-5; no clear D gene. Germline values: CDR1 LNHNV, CDR2 YYDKDF (reference sequence). The CDR3 spans 14 residues. V lost 4 bases, J lost 1 base, and 8 bases lay in between. The CDR3 DNA follows: TGTGCCACCAGCACGGTTGACAGCAATCAGCCCCAGCATTTT. This codes for CATSTVDSNQPQHF.

This clonotype has at least ten counts. V is TRBV12-3 or TRBV12-4 and J is TRBJ1-2, with 8 bases lining up with TRBD1. The J segment lost 3 bases and the V segment lost 4 bases, leaving 4 bases of the junction unmatched. This CDR3 has 14 amino acids. The CDR3 DNA reads TGTGCCAGCAGTTGGGACAGGCAGTACTATGGCTACACCTTC. Amino acid sequence: CASSWDRQYYGYTF.

This chain uses TRBV5-6 with TRBJ2-2, with a possible D match to TRBD1 (6 bases). The CDR3 runs to 16 residues. V lost 4 bases to trimming and J lost 3 bases, with 16 bases between them. Germline V lookup: CDR1 SGHDT, CDR2 YYEEEE. For the CDR3, the DNA is TGTGCCAGCAGCCCAACAGGGATAGGGGACACCGGGGAGCTGTTTTTT. Its protein is CASSPTGIGDTGELFF.

This clonotype came up a few times. The chain has TRBV15 and TRBJ1-1; 10 nucleotides match TRBD1. The CDR3 length is 16 residues. V dropped 0 bases and J dropped 1; count of bases not matched to a gene: 2. From germline, CDR1 is LNHNV and CDR2 YYDKDF (reference sequence). Here the CDR3 DNA reads TGTGCCACCAGCAGAGATAGGACAGGGGGGAACACTGAAGCTTTCTTT. It specifies CATSRDRTGGNTEAFF.